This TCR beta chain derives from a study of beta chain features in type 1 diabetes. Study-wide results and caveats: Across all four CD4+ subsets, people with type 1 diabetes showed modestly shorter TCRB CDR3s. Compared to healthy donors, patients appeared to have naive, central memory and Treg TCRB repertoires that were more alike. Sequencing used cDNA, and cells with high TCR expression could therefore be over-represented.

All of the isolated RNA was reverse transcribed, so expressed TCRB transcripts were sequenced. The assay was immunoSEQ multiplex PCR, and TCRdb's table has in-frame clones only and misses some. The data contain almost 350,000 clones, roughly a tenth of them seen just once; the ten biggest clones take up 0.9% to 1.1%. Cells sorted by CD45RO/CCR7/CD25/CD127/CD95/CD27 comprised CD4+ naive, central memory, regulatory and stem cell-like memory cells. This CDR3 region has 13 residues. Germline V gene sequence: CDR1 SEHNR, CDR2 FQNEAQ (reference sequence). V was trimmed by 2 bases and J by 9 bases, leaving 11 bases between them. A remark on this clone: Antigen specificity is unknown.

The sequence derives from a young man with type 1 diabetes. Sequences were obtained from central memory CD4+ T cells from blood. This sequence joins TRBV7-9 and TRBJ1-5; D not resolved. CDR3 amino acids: CASSLSGDSPQHF. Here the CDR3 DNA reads TGTGCCAGCAGCTTAAGTGGGGATTCGCCCCAGCATTTT.